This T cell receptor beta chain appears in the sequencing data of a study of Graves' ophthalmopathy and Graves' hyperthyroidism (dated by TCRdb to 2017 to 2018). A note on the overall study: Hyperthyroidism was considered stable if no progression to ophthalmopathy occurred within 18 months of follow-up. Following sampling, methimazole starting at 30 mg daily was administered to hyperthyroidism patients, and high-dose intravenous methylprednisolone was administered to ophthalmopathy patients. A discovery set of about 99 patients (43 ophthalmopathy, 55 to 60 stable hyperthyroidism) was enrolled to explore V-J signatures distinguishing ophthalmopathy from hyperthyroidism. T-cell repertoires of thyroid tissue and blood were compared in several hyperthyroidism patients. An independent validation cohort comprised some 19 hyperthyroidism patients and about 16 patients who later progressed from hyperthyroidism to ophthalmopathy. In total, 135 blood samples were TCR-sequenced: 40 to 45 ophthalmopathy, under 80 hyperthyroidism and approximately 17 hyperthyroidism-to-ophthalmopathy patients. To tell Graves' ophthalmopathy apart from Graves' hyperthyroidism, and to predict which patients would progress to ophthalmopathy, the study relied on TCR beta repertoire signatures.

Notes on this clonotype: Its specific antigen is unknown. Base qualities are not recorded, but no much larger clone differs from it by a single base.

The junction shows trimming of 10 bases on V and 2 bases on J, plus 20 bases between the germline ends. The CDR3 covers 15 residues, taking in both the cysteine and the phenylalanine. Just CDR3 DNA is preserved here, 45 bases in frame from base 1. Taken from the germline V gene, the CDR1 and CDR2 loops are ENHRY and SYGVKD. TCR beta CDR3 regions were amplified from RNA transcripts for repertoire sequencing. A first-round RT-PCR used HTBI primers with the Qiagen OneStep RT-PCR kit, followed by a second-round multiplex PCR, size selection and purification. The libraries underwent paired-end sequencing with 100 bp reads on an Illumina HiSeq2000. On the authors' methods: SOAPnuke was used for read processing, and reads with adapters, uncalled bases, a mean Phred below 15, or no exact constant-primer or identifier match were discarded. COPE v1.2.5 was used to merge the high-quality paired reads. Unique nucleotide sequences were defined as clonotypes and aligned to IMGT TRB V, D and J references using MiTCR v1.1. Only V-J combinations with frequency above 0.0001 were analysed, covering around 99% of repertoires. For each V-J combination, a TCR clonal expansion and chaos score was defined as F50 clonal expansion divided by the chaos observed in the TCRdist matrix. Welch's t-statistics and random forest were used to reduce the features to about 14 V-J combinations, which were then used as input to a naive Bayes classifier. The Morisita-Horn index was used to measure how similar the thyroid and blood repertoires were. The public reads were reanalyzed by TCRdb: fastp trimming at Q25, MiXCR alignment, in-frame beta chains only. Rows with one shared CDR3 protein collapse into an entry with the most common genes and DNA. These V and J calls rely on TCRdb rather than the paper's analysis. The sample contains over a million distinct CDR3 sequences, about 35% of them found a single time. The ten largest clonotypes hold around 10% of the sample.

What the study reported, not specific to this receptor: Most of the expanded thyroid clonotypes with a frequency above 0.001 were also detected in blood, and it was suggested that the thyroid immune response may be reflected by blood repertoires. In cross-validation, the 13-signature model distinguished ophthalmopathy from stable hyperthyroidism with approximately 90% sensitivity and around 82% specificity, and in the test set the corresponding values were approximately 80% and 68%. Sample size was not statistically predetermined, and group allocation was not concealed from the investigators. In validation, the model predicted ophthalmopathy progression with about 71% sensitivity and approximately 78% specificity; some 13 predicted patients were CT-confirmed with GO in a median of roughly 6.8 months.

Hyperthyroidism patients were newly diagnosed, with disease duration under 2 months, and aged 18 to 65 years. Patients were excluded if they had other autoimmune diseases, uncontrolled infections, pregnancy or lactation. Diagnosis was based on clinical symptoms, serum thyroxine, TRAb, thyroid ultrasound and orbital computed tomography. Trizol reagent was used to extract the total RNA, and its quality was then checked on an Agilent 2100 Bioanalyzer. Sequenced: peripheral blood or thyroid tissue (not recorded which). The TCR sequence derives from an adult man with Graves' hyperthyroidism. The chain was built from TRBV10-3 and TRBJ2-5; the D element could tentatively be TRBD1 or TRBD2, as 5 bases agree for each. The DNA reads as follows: TGTGCCACGACGAATCCGGGACGGCGACAAGAGACCCAGTACTTC. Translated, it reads CATTNPGRRQETQYF.